The 27 T cell receptor beta chains listed next were all sequenced from one sample in a study of T-cell memory formation after mild COVID-19. MiXCR, applied by TCRdb to the 5' RACE reads, yields one record per CDR3 protein. The sample shows roughly 340,000 distinct CDR3 sequences, approximately 15% of them seen only once. The sample consisted of PBMCs or a T cell subset sorted from them (not recorded which). The receptors come from a young man who had mild COVID-19 (a few samples of this study predate the infection). Cell type and time point are not known.

The chain links TRBV2 to TRBJ1-6, with unresolved D. Germline V gene sequence: CDR1 SNHLY, CDR2 FYNNEI. The CDR3 extends over 16 amino acids. Trimming cost V 3 bases and J 1 base, with 10 bases left between them. The CDR3 region has the DNA TGTGCCAGCAGTGAGGTCAAGGGATCCTATAATTCACCCCTCCACTTT. This sequence encodes CASSEVKGSYNSPLHF.

This clonotype appeared a few times. Here the CDR3 DNA reads TGCAGTGCTAGTCGGCCAGGGTACGAGACCCAGTACTTC. Protein: CSASRPGYETQYF. The V and J genes are TRBV20-1 and TRBJ2-5; D is possibly TRBD1 (5 bases). The CDR3 covers 13 residues. V was trimmed by 3 bases and J by 5 bases, leaving 13 bases between them. Germline V gene sequence: CDR1 DFQATT, CDR2 SNEGSKA (reference sequence).

The rearrangement uses TRBV3-1 and TRBJ2-1; 8 bases match TRBD2. The CDR3 spans 16 residues. Germline trimming cut 4 bases from V and 8 bases from J; bases unmatched to any gene: 13. The germline V gene encodes CDR1 LGHDT and CDR2 YNNKEL (reference sequence). This chain's CDR3 is CASSPRSGGGSDEQFF. The DNA for the CDR3 is TGTGCCAGCAGCCCGAGGTCGGGGGGGGGCTCGGATGAGCAGTTCTTC.

This clonotype was found a few times. CDR3 residues: CASSYMNTGELFF. For the CDR3, the DNA is TGTGCCAGCAGTTACATGAACACCGGGGAGCTGTTTTTT. The chain carries TRBV6-5 and TRBJ2-2; D call uncertain. Germline V gene data show CDR1 as MNHEY and CDR2 as SVGAGI. The CDR3 has 13 residues. The V end was cut by 2 bases, the J end by 1 base, with 2 bases between.

The table lists this clonotype with many counts. The chain carries TRBV5-1 and TRBJ2-3, with 8 bases matching TRBD1. Trimming removed 4 bases from V and 1 base from J; junction bases left unmatched: 11. The germline V gene encodes CDR1 SGHRS and CDR2 YFSETQ. This CDR3 is built from 17 residues. The CDR3 region is CASSRLLSGQGTDTQYF. In DNA, the CDR3 is TGCGCCAGCAGCCGACTTCTTTCGGGACAGGGCACAGATACGCAGTATTTT.

This clonotype was detected only a few times. This sequence joins TRBV6-6 and TRBJ2-1; TRBD1 is a possible D gene (6 bases). V was pared by 8 bases and J by 8 bases, with 16 bases between. The CDR3 loop spans 13 amino acids. Germline values: CDR1 MNHNY, CDR2 SVGAGI (reference sequence). CDR3 nucleotides: TGTGCCAGCGTCACCAGGGGAAGACATGAGCAGTTCTTC. It is translated as CASVTRGRHEQFF.

Ten or more counts support this clonotype. The DNA of the CDR3 is TGTGCCAGCAGCTTAGGCGGGGGGACTTCGGGGGAGCAGTACTTC. Encoded protein: CASSLGGGTSGEQYF. This rearrangement joins TRBV7-2 to TRBJ2-7; 8 bases line up with TRBD2. The CDR3 consists of 15 residues. Trimming took 1 base from V and 7 from J; bases not matched to a gene: 9. The V gene's germline CDR1 is SGHTA and CDR2 FQGNSA.

The chain employs TRBV20-1 and TRBJ1-1; D gene unclear. CDR1 and CDR2 from the germline V gene are DFQATT and SNEGSKA (reference sequence). Trimming removed 4 bases from V and 13 bases from J, with 22 bases in between. The CDR3 consists of 13 residues. The CDR3 region is CSATIMRVANGFF. Written as DNA, the CDR3 is TGCAGTGCTACGATCATGCGGGTGGCTAATGGTTTCTTT.

This chain joins TRBV20-1 and TRBJ2-3, with D hard to call. V lost 3 bases and J lost 0, with 10 bases in between. Germline V CDR1 and CDR2: DFQATT, SNEGSKA (reference sequence). This CDR3 has 14 residues. The chain's CDR3 is CSASPQFSTDTQYF. CDR3 in DNA: TGCAGTGCTAGTCCACAGTTTAGCACAGATACGCAGTATTTT.

The chain combines TRBV10-3 with TRBJ2-7, with 10 bases fitting TRBD1. In germline, CDR1 is ENHRY, CDR2 SYGVKD. J lost 3 bases, V lost 7 bases, and 6 bases had no gene match. The CDR3 extends over 14 amino acids. Here the CDR3 DNA reads TGTGCCATCACCCCCGGGACAGGGGACTACGAGCAGTACTTC. As protein: CAITPGTGDYEQYF.

The J gene is TRBJ1-1, the V gene TRBV19, with D uncertain. The CDR3 is 12 residues long. Germline loops: CDR1 LNHDA, CDR2 SQIVND (reference sequence). The ends were cut back, 1 base at V and 3 bases at J, with 3 bases in the middle. CDR3 in amino acids: CASSIVDTEAFF. For the CDR3, the DNA is TGTGCCAGTAGTATAGTTGACACTGAAGCTTTCTTT. The full variable domain, in which reference TRBV19 and TRBJ1-1 provide the parts outside the CDR3, is DGGITQSPKYLFRKEGQNVTLSCEQNLNHDAMYWYRQDPGQGLRLIYYSQIVNDFQKGDIAEGYSVSREKKESFPLTVTSAQKNPTAFYLCASSIVDTEAFFGQGTRLTVV.

J is TRBJ1-1 and V is TRBV15; TRBD1 aligns across 7 bases. Unmatched junction bases numbered 2, after V lost 6 bases and J lost 1 base. Per germline, CDR1 LNHNV and CDR2 YYDKDF (reference sequence). This CDR3 is built from 13 residues. As DNA, the CDR3 is TGTGCCACCAGGAGGACAGGGAACACTGAAGCTTTCTTT. Its translation is CATRRTGNTEAFF.

This clonotype was detected ten times or more. J is TRBJ2-7 and V is TRBV5-4; D is unclear. Germline lookup yields CDR1 SGHNT and CDR2 YYREEE (reference sequence). The CDR3 has 12 amino acids. Trimming took 2 bases from V and 6 from J, leaving 9 bases between them. The CDR3 reads CASSFNKVEQYF. Written as DNA, the CDR3 is TGTGCCAGCAGCTTCAATAAGGTCGAGCAGTACTTC.

This chain uses TRBV7-2 with TRBJ2-5, with D tentatively TRBD1 (6 bases). Trimming shortened V by 7 bases and J by 5 bases, and 17 bases separated the two germline ends. CDR1 is SGHTA and CDR2 is FQGNSA in the germline V gene. This CDR3 is 14 amino acids long. CDR3: CASILGPGVETQYF. CDR3 nucleotides: TGTGCCAGCATACTTGGCCCAGGGGTTGAGACCCAGTACTTC.

The rearrangement links TRBV18 to TRBJ2-5; D is uncertain. From germline, CDR1 is KGHSH and CDR2 LQKENI. Trimming stripped 0 bases from V and 5 bases from J, with 13 bases between. This CDR3 is built from 15 residues. DNA of the CDR3: TGTGCCAGCTCACCACCCGATACCGGTGGGGAGACCCAGTACTTC. It codes for CASSPPDTGGETQYF.

This clonotype was found a few times. The chain combines TRBV6-2 or TRBV6-3 with TRBJ1-1; perhaps TRBD1 as D (6 bases). From germline, CDR1 is MNHEY and CDR2 SVGEGT. This CDR3 contains 14 residues. V lost 5 bases, J lost 3 bases, and 13 bases lay in between. The CDR3 bases are TGTGCCAGCAGTGAGCAGGGGCCGGACACTGAAGCTTTCTTT. It specifies CASSEQGPDTEAFF.

A few counts support this clonotype. This chain uses TRBV28 with TRBJ2-5; D is unclear. The ends were cut back, 7 bases at V and 2 bases at J, with 11 bases in the middle. The CDR3 has 13 amino acids. Per the germline V gene, CDR1 is MDHEN and CDR2 is SYDVKM. The CDR3 is CASTPVRQETQYF. The CDR3 nucleotides read TGTGCCAGCACCCCAGTACGTCAAGAGACCCAGTACTTC.

This clonotype was recorded a few times. The chain joins TRBV25-1 to TRBJ2-1; 10 nucleotides match TRBD1. The germline CDR1 and CDR2 sequences are MGHDK and SYGVNS. The CDR3 runs 16 residues. V shed 3 bases and J 9 bases; nucleotides not matched to a gene: 11. The CDR3, as DNA: TGTGCCAGCAGTGATACCCGGGACAGGGGAAGGGGTGAGCAGTTCTTC. It translates to CASSDTRDRGRGEQFF.

The V gene is TRBV9, the J gene TRBJ2-5; 11 positions match TRBD1. From germline, CDR1 is SGDLS and CDR2 YYNGEE. The CDR3 is made up of 14 amino acids. The J segment lost 3 bases and the V segment lost 6 bases, leaving 4 bases of the junction unmatched. DNA of the CDR3: TGTGCCAGCACCCTGGGACAGGGGGAAGAGACCCAGTACTTC. Its protein is CASTLGQGEETQYF.

The chain combines TRBV2 with TRBJ2-3, with 8 nucleotides matching TRBD2. CDR1 SNHLY and CDR2 FYNNEI come from the germline V gene. V lost 3 bases and J lost 6; bases outside the gene matches: 8. The CDR3 totals 15 residues. This CDR3 reads CASSDERGPGDTQYF. The CDR3 DNA reads TGTGCCAGCAGTGACGAGCGGGGGCCCGGGGATACGCAGTATTTT. The full variable domain, rest sourced from reference TRBV2 and TRBJ2-3, is EPEVTQTPSHQVTQMGQEVILRCVPISNHLYFYWYRQILGQKVEFLVSFYNNEISEKSEIFDDQFSVERPDGSNFTLKIRSTKLEDSAMYFCASSDERGPGDTQYFGPGTRLTVL.

This clonotype was counted only a few times. The chain employs TRBV5-1 and TRBJ1-1; weak D call: TRBD1 (5 bases). Looked up from germline, CDR1 is SGHRS and CDR2 is YFSETQ. This CDR3 has 13 residues. V was cut by 4 bases and J by 13 bases, with 20 bases left in between. CDR3: CASSPPGTSGGFF. The CDR3, as DNA: TGCGCCAGCAGCCCCCCCGGGACCTCGGGGGGTTTCTTT.

This clonotype was seen more than once but under ten times. The J gene is TRBJ2-2, the V gene TRBV12-3 or TRBV12-4, with D perhaps TRBD2 (5 bases). The CDR3 runs to 15 residues. V was trimmed by 5 bases and J by 3 bases, leaving 13 bases between them. CDR3 in amino acids: CASSPAGRDTGELFF. In nucleotides, the CDR3 is TGTGCCAGCAGTCCCGCCGGGCGGGACACCGGGGAGCTGTTTTTT.

This clonotype was seen only a few times. The rearrangement uses TRBV6-2 or TRBV6-3 and TRBJ1-6; 7 nucleotides agree with TRBD1. The CDR3 length is 18 residues. Germline V gives CDR1 MNHEY, CDR2 SVGEGT. The V and J ends lost 2 bases and 8 bases, in that order; junction bases with no gene match: 15. The CDR3 loop reads CASSYTGRTGFFYSPLHF. CDR3 sequence (DNA): TGTGCCAGCAGTTACACCGGCCGGACAGGCTTTTTTTATTCACCCCTCCACTTT.

This clonotype was observed a handful of times. The chain employs TRBV20-1 and TRBJ2-3; 8 nucleotides align to TRBD2. Germline lookup yields CDR1 DFQATT and CDR2 SNEGSKA (reference sequence). V lost 5 bases to trimming and J lost 2 bases; unmatched junction nucleotides: 12. The CDR3 sequence is 16 residues long. CDR3 coding DNA: TGCAGTGCTCCCCCCGCCACTAGCGGAACCACAGATACGCAGTATTTT. Its translation is CSAPPATSGTTDTQYF.

This clonotype was observed a handful of times. This chain uses TRBV11-1 with TRBJ2-7; 9 bases agree with TRBD1. The CDR3 contains 15 residues. The germline V gene has CDR1 SGHAT and CDR2 FQDESV (reference sequence). Trimming removed 1 base from V and 1 base from J; junction bases left unmatched: 2. The CDR3 bases are TGTGCCAGCAGCTTAGGAGGACAGGGGTCCTACGAGCAGTACTTC. This gives the protein CASSLGGQGSYEQYF.

The rearrangement links TRBV10-1 to TRBJ2-7, with 8 bases fitting TRBD2. Per the germline V gene, CDR1 is WNHNN and CDR2 is SYGVQD (reference sequence). This CDR3 comprises 16 residues. J lost 4 bases, V lost 2 bases, and 10 bases had no gene match. The CDR3 nucleotides read TGCGCCAGCAGTGAGCCGTTAGCGGGGAAGGAATACGAGCAGTACTTC. The encoded protein is CASSEPLAGKEYEQYF.

This sequence joins TRBV20-1 and TRBJ2-1; D unclear. The CDR3 contains 12 residues. Looked up from germline, CDR1 is DFQATT and CDR2 is SNEGSKA (reference sequence). Trimming stripped 1 base from V and 10 bases from J, with 11 bases between. CDR3 sequence reads: CSARAPFGEQFF. DNA for the CDR3: TGCAGTGCTAGAGCACCTTTCGGCGAGCAGTTCTTC.